This T cell receptor beta chain was profiled in a study of blood T cell repertoires in COVID-19. Study-level background: Samples representing acute and convalescent COVID-19 were sourced from the United States, Italy and Spain. T cells, B-cell-depleted T cells, or PBMCs provided the cDNA or gDNA that served as material.

V shed 10 bases, J shed 9 bases, and the junction held 12 bases outside the gene matches. CDR1 SNHLY and CDR2 FYNNEI come from the germline V gene. This CDR3 is built from 13 residues. Assay used: immunoSEQ multiplex PCR; TCRdb lists only in-frame clones, some missing. The data hold a few hundred thousand clones, with 80% to 90% observed a single time. This clone was recorded once. This sequence joins TRBV2 and TRBJ2-1, with TRBD2 matching 7 bases. Source material: peripheral blood. This TCR came from a man in his fifties or sixties who had recovered from COVID-19. This CDR3 is CATGGVGTTEQFF. As DNA, the CDR3 is TGTGCCACCGGTGGGGTTGGGACTACTGAGCAGTTCTTC.